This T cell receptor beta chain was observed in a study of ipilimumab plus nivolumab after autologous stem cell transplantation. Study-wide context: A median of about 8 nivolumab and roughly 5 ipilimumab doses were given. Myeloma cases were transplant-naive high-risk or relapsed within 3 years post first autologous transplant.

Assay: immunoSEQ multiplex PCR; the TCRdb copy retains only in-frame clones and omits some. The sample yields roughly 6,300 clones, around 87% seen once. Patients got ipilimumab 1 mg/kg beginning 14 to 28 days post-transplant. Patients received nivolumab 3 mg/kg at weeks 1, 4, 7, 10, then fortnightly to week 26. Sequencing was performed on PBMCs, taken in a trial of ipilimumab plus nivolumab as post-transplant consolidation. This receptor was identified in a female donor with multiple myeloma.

CDR3 region: CASSGRTGSNEAFF. CDR3 DNA sequence: TGTGCCAGCAGCGGCCGGACAGGGTCGAATGAAGCTTTCTTT. The chain couples TRBV9 to TRBJ1-1, with 8 bases that match TRBD1. The CDR3 spans 14 residues. Per germline, CDR1 SGDLS and CDR2 YYNGEE. V was clipped by 3 bases and J by 7 bases; unmatched bases: 8. Full variable domain (rest looked up from reference TRBV9 and TRBJ1-1): DSGVTQTPKHLITATGQRVTLRCSPRSGDLSVYWYQQSLDQGLQFLIQYYNGEERAKGNILERFSAQQFPDLHSELNLSSLELGDSALYFCASSGRTGSNEAFFGQGTRLTVV.